The clone carrying this T cell receptor beta chain was seen many times. Its matching antigen is unknown. Those with hyperthyroidism were 18 to 65 years old, newly diagnosed, and ill for under 2 months. This sample is drawn from a study of T cells in Graves' hyperthyroidism and ophthalmopathy. Findings and caveats of the study: Among thyroid clonotypes expanded above 0.001, most also appeared in blood.

Trimming took 1 base from V and 7 from J, leaving 5 bases between them. Germline V gene data show CDR1 as SGDLS and CDR2 as YYNGEE. This CDR3 contains 12 residues. Amplification of TCR beta CDR3 regions used RNA as the template. The HTBI primer set drove a first-round RT-PCR of the TCR CDR3. A single record per CDR3 protein comes from TCRdb applying MiXCR to the multiplex PCR reads. This sample carries approximately 600,000 distinct CDR3 sequences, 11% to 15% of them seen once, and the ten largest clones take roughly 6.2%. The sample taken for sequencing was blood. The receptor was isolated from a woman between 25 and 40 years old with Graves' hyperthyroidism that later progressed to Graves' ophthalmopathy. The chain employs TRBV9 and TRBJ2-2, with a possible D match to TRBD1 (5 bases). CDR3 sequence reads: CASSVQGGELFF. The CDR3 nucleotides read TGTGCCAGCAGCGTACAGGGCGGGGAGCTGTTTTTT.